The present TCR beta chain was sequenced within a study of shared clonotypes between healthy human individuals. Regarding the study as a whole: Collection of samples was limited to blood; tissue repertoires likely differ. Relative to memory subsets, naive subsets generally showed larger estimated richness.

The CDR3 totals 14 residues. CDR1 MNHEY and CDR2 SMNVEV come from the germline V gene (reference sequence). Trimming at V came to 10 bases and at J to 3 bases, leaving 10 bases not matched to a gene. As originally analysed: With immunoSEQ giving junction-only sequences and no quality scores, filtering differed. Assay used: immunoSEQ multiplex PCR; TCRdb lists only in-frame clones, some missing. V, J and clone size reflect that table, while D and trimming were determined from the DNA. The sample records 650,000 to 800,000 clones, over 55% being singletons. Each sample came from a Caucasian adult donor living in Nashville, Tennessee. Comments on this clone: What it binds is unknown.

V and J are TRBV27 and TRBJ2-3; 7 bases line up with TRBD2. The source of this sequence is a woman aged 25 to 39 in good health. Sequencing input: memory CD4+ T cells sorted from blood. Subset defined: CD45RA-negative fraction. The CDR3, as DNA: TGTGCCATTCAAAAGAATAGCGGGACAGATACGCAGTATTTT. Amino acids: CAIQKNSGTDTQYF.